Here is one T cell receptor beta chain with its context. These data originate in a study of blood T cell repertoires in COVID-19. The ends were cut back, 3 bases at V and 5 bases at J, with 13 bases in the middle. Germline V CDR1 and CDR2: KGHDR, SFDVKD. The CDR3 extends over 15 amino acids. The table came from immunoSEQ multiplex PCR; TCRdb's copy has only in-frame clones and leaves some out. The table records approximately 200,000 clones, roughly nine tenths of them present only once. The source material was peripheral blood. This TCR came from a man in his 70s with acute or convalescent COVID-19. The V and J genes are TRBV24-1 and TRBJ1-5, with D tentatively TRBD1 (5 bases). The CDR3 DNA reads TGTGCCACCAGTGATCCCGGGACTGCCGATCAGCCCCAGCATTTT. Translating it yields CATSDPGTADQPQHF.